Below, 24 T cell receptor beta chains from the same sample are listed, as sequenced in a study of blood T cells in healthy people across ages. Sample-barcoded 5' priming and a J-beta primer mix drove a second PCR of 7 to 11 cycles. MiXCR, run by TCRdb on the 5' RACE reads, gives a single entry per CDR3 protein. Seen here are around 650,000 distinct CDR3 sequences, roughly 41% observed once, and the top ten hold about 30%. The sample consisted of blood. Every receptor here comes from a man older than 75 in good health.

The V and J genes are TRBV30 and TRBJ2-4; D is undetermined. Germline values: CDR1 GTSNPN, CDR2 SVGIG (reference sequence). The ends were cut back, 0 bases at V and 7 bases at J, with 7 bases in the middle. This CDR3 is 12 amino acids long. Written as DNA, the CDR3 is TGTGCCTGGAGTGTCGGGTCGAACATTCAGTACTTC. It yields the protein CAWSVGSNIQYF.

CDR3 bases: TGTGCCAGCAGTACAGCGACCCCGGGAGAGCAGTTCTTC. Translating gives CASSTATPGEQFF. This chain joins TRBV28 and TRBJ2-1; a weak D match, TRBD2 (5 bases). CDR3 length equals 13 residues. CDR1 MDHEN and CDR2 SYDVKM come from the germline V gene. V lost 5 bases, J lost 10 bases, and 15 bases lay in between.

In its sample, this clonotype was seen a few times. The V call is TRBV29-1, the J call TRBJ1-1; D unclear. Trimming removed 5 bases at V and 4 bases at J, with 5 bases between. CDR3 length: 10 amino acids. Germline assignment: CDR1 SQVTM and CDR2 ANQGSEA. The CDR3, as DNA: TGCAGCGTTTCGGGCACTGAAGCTTTCTTT. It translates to CSVSGTEAFF.

Written as DNA, the CDR3 is TGCGCCAGCAGCCAAGGCTCCGCTAACTATGGCTACACCTTC. Its protein product is CASSQGSANYGYTF. The chain combines TRBV4-3 with TRBJ1-2; no clear D. The germline V gene has CDR1 LGHNA and CDR2 YSLEER. The CDR3 spans 14 residues. Trimming pared 1 base from V and 0 bases from J, leaving 6 bases between.

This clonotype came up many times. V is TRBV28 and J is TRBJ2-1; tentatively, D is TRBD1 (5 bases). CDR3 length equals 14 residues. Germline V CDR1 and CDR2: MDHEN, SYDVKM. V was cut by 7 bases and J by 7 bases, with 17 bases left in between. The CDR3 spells CASNSFRAKNEQFF. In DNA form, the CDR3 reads TGTGCCAGCAACTCGTTCAGGGCGAAGAATGAGCAGTTCTTC.

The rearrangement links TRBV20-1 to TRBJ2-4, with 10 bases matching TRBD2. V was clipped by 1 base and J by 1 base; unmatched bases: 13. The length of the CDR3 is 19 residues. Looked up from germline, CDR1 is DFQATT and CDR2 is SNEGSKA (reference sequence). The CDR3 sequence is CSARAYRQREGRAKNIQYF. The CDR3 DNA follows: TGCAGTGCTAGAGCCTACCGCCAGCGGGAGGGCCGGGCCAAAAACATTCAGTACTTC.

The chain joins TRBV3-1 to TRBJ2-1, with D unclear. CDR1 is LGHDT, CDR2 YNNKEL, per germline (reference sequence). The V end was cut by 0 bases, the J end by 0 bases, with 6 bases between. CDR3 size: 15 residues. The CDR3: CASSQDARSYNEQFF. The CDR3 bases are TGTGCCAGCAGCCAAGATGCCCGCTCCTACAATGAGCAGTTCTTC.

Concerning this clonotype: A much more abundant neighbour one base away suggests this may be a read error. CDR3 bases: TGTGCCACCAGTTACAGGTGCAATGAGCAGTTCTTC. Its protein product is CATSYRCNEQFF. V gene TRBV24-1 combines with J gene TRBJ2-1, with a weak D call TRBD1 (5 bases). V was trimmed by 6 bases and J by 6 bases, leaving 8 bases between them. Per germline, CDR1 KGHDR and CDR2 SFDVKD. CDR3 length: 12 amino acids.

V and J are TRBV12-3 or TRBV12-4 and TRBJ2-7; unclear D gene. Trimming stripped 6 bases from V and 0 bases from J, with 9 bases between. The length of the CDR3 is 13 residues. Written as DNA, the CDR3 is TGTGCCAGCAGAATGTTGTCCTCCTACGAGCAGTACTTC. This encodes CASRMLSSYEQYF.

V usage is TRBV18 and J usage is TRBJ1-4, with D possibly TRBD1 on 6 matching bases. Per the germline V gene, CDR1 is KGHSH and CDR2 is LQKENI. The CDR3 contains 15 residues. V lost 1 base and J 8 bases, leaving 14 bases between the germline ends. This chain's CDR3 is CASSPLLGGEEKLFF. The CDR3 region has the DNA TGTGCCAGCTCACCACTATTGGGGGGCGAGGAAAAACTGTTTTTT.

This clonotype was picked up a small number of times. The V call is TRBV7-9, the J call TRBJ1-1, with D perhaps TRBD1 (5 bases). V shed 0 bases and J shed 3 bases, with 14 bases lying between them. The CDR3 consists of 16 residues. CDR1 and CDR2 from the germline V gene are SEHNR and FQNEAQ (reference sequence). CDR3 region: CASSLAKGAGDTEAFF. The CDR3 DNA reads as TGTGCCAGCAGCTTAGCAAAAGGGGCTGGTGACACTGAAGCTTTCTTT.

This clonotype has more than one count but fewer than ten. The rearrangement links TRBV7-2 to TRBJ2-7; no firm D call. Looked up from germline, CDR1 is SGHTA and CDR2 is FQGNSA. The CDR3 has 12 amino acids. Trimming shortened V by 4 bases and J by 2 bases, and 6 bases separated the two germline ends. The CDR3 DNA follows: TGTGCCAGCAGCTGGGAACCCTACGAGCAGTACTTC. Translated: CASSWEPYEQYF.

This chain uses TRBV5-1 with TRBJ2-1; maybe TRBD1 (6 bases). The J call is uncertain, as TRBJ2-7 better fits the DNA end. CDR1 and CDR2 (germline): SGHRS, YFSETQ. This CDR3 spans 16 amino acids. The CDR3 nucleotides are TGCGCCAGCAGCTTTGGAGAAAGACAGGCTTCTAATGAGCAGTACTTC. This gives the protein CASSFGERQASNEQYF.

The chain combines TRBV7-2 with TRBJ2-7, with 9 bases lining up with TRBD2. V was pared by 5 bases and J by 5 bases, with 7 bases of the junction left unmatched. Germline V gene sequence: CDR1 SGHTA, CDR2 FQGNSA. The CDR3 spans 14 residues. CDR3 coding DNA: TGTGCCAGCAGCCCGATAGCGGGAGTCCACGAGCAGTACTTC. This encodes CASSPIAGVHEQYF.

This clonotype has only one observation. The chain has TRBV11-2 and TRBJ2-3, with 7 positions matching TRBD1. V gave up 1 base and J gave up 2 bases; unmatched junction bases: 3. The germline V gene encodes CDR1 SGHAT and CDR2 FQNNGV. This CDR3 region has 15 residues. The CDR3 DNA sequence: TGTGCCAGCAGCTTAGCGGGACAGCTCACAGATACGCAGTATTTT. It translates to CASSLAGQLTDTQYF.

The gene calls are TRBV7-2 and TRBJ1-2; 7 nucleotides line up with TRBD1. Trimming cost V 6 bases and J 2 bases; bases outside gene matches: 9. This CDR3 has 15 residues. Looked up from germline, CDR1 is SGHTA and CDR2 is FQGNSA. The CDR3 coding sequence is TGTGCCAGCAGGGGTGACAGGGTCTCAAACTATGGCTACACCTTC. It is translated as CASRGDRVSNYGYTF.

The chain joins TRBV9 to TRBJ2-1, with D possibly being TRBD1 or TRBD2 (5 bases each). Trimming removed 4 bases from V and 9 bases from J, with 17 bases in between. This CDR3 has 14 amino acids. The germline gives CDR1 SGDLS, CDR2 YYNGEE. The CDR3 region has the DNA TGTGCCAGCAGCCCCAGAGGTGAGGGACCTGAGCAGTTCTTC. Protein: CASSPRGEGPEQFF.

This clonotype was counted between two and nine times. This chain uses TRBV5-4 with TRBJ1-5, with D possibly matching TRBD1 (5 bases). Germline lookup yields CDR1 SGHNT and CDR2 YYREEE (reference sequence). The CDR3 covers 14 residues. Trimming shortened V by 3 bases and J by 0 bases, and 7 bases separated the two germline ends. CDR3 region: CASSSQGSNQPQHF. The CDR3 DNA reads TGTGCCAGCAGCTCGCAGGGTAGCAATCAGCCCCAGCATTTT.

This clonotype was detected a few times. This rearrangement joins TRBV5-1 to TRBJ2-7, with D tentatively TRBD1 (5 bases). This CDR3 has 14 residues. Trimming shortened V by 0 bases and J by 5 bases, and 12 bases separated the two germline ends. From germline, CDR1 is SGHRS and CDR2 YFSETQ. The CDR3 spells CASSLVRQQDEQYF. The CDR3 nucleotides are TGCGCCAGCAGCTTGGTGCGACAACAGGACGAGCAGTACTTC.

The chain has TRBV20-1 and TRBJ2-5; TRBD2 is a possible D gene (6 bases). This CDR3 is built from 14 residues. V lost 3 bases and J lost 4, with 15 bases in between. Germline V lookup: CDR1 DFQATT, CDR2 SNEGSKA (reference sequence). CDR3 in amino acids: CSARGRRGGETQYF. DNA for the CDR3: TGCAGTGCTAGGGGTAGACGGGGAGGAGAGACCCAGTACTTC.

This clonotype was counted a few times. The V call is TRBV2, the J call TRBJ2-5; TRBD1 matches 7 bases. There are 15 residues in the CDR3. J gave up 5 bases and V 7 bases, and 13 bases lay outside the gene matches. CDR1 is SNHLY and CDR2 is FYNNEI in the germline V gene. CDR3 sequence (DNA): TGTGCCAGCAAGCAGGACAGGCTCAACGGGGAGACCCAGTACTTC. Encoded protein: CASKQDRLNGETQYF.

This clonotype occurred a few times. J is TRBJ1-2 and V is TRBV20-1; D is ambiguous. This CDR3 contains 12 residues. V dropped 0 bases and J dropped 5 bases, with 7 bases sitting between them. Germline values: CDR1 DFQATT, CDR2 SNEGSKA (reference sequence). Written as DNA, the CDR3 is TGCAGTGCTAGAGAGGACGTATATGGCTACACCTTC. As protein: CSAREDVYGYTF.

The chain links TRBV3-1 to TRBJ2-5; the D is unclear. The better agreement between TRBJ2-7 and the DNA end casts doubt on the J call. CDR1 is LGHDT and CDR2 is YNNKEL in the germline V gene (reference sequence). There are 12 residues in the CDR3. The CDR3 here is CASSQEGHEQYF. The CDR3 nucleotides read TGTGCCAGCAGCCAAGAAGGTCACGAGCAGTACTTC.

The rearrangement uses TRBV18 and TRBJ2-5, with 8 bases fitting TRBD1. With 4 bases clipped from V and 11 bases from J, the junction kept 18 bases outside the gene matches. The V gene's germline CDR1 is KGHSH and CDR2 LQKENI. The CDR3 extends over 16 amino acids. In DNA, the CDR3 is TGTGCCAGCTCACTCGACAGGGGCCGATCAGGTAATGAGCAGTACTTC. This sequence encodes CASSLDRGRSGNEQYF.